This T cell receptor beta chain was obtained from a study of vaccination and CD4 T cells after COVID-19. Across the whole study: Convalescent individuals numbered four females and six males, two being Hispanic. Across the group, participants received two doses of either BNT162b2 or mRNA-1273 vaccine.

The CDR3 extends over 15 amino acids. V trimming: 3 bases; J trimming: 1 base; junction bases outside the gene matches: 2. Germline V CDR1 and CDR2: SGHVS, FNYEAQ. Regarding treatment: approximately nine-day PBMC culture with coronavirus spike peptide pools or control peptides (ViraFEST assay). TCR sequencing followed the expansion of antigen-specific T cells with peptide pools in ViraFEST. Study results and limitations: Convalescent patients gained a median approximately 90% of their reactive clones only post-vaccination.

An Oncomine TCR Beta short-read assay was used to sequence the DNA from cultured CD4+ T cells. One entry per CDR3 protein, called by TCRdb with MiXCR from the PCR reads. This table has roughly 19,000 distinct CDR3 sequences, roughly 63% appearing once. As to this clonotype: Its antigen is currently unknown.

This clonotype was sampled from a human donor who had recovered from COVID-19. This chain uses TRBV7-6 with TRBJ2-2; 7 positions agree with TRBD1. The sequencing input was CD4+ T cells from blood, cultured in vitro. The CDR3 region has the DNA TGTGCCAGCAGCTTGACAGGGTGGAACACCGGGGAGCTGTTTTTT. Its protein product is CASSLTGWNTGELFF.